This T cell receptor beta chain was retrieved from a study of CD4 and CD8 cells across lung adenocarcinoma regions. Samples came from patients with localized non-small cell lung adenocarcinoma. Both ends counted, the CDR3 spans 14 residues. Germline CDR1 is MGHRA and CDR2 is YSYEKL. In its sample, this clonotype was seen once. It is unclear where the CDR3 begins or ends on the DNA, so no DNA is shown, and the CDR3 is as TCRdb lists it. A single record per CDR3 protein comes from TCRdb applying MiXCR to the PCR reads. The sample records 20,000 to 25,000 distinct CDR3 sequences, around 50% being singletons.

The sequenced sample was CD4+ T cells from the center of a lung tumor. The source is a male donor with lung adenocarcinoma. The CD4 and CD8 labels of this study may be unreliable. The chain combines TRBV4-1 with TRBJ2-3; TRBD2, the D gene given by the table, was not confirmed from the DNA. CDR3 region: CASIAGVGTGTLYF.